The rows below give T cell receptor beta chains drawn from one sample of a study of blood T cell repertoires in COVID-19. The data were produced by immunoSEQ multiplex PCR, yet TCRdb's version contains in-frame clones alone and is incomplete. The sample lists 250,000 or so clones; about four fifths were seen once. The sequenced sample was PBMCs or T cells enriched from blood (not recorded which). The receptors originated from a man in his fifties or sixties who had recovered from COVID-19. Both conserved end residues are part of each CDR3. Fields, in order: clone size, V gene, D gene, J gene, CDR3 DNA, CDR3 protein. D genes are given only for firm matches. Only some rows state a clone size, as once, few, many or a class for expanded clones.

>.|TRBV11-3|.|TRBJ2-7
TGTGCCAGCAGCCGTAGCTCCTACGAGCAGTACTTC
CASSRSSYEQYF
>.|TRBV19|.|TRBJ1-4
TGTGCCAGTAGTCCTACAGGGATTAATGAAAAACTGTTTTTT
CASSPTGINEKLFF
>.|TRBV29-1|.|TRBJ1-2
TGCAGCGTTGAGGGGGCGAACGGCTACACCTTC
CSVEGANGYTF
>.|TRBV5-1|.|TRBJ2-7
TGCGCCAGCAGCCCGAAGCAGGATACCTACGAGCAGTACTTC
CASSPKQDTYEQYF
>.|TRBV6-2/TRBV6-3|.|TRBJ2-2
TGTGCCAGCAGTTACGTGGCAGGAAGGCGAACCGGGGAGCTGTTTTTT
CASSYVAGRRTGELFF
>.|TRBV5-1|.|TRBJ2-2
TGCGCCAGCAGCTGGGGCGCCTCGAACACCGGGGAGCTGTTTTTT
CASSWGASNTGELFF
>.|TRBV5-1|TRBD2|TRBJ2-7
TGCGCCAGCAGCACCGGGACTAGCGGGAGGGGAAACGAGCAGTACTTC
CASSTGTSGRGNEQYF
>few|TRBV4-2|.|TRBJ2-3
TGTGCCAGCAGCCAAGCCAACACAGATACGCAGTATTTT
CASSQANTDTQYF
>.|TRBV6-5|.|TRBJ2-1
TGTGCCAGCAGTTACGGCCCTAGGGGGTACAATGAGCAGTTCTTC
CASSYGPRGYNEQFF
>.|TRBV24-1|.|TRBJ2-2
TGTGCCACCAGTGATTCCAGGGATCTGAGCACCGGGGAGCTGTTTTTT
CATSDSRDLSTGELFF
>.|TRBV27|TRBD1|TRBJ1-6
TGTGCCAGCAGTTCCCGACAGGGGGCTCGGAATTCACCCCTCCACTTT
CASSSRQGARNSPLHF
>.|TRBV10-3|TRBD2|TRBJ2-1
TGTGCCATCAGTGAGGGGGGCGGGAGGGCCTACAATGAGCAGTTCTTC
CAISEGGGRAYNEQFF
>once|TRBV2|TRBD1|TRBJ1-5
TGTGCCAGCCGCGCCCCGACAGGGAACGCAGCTCAGCCCCAGCATTTT
CASRAPTGNAAQPQHF
>.|TRBV15|TRBD1|TRBJ2-7
TGTGCCACCAGCAGAGAGGGACAGGGGGCCAACGAGCAGTACTTC
CATSREGQGANEQYF
>.|TRBV5-4|TRBD1|TRBJ1-3
TGTGCCAGCAGCGCGACAGGGAACTCTGGAAACACCATATATTTT
CASSATGNSGNTIYF
>.|TRBV20-1|.|TRBJ2-1
TGCAGGGTTGACAGGTCCAATGAGCAGTTCTTC
CRVDRSNEQFF
>.|TRBV24-1|TRBD2|TRBJ2-1
TGTGCCACGGGGACAGTAAGACTAGCGGGAGCCCCCTACAATGAGCAGTTCTTC
CATGTVRLAGAPYNEQFF
>once|TRBV6-1|TRBD2|TRBJ2-7
TGTGCCATTTGGGCGGGAGGGCCCTCCGAGCAGTACTTC
CAIWAGGPSEQYF
>.|TRBV28|TRBD1|TRBJ2-6
TGTGCCAGCAGTTTGCGGACAGGGCGAGGCTCTGGGGCCAACGTCCTGACTTTC
CASSLRTGRGSGANVLTF
>.|TRBV9|TRBD1|TRBJ2-1
TGTGCCAGCAGCGGGACGGGACAGACCTACAATGAGCAGTTCTTC
CASSGTGQTYNEQFF
>.|TRBV11-3|.|TRBJ2-5
TGTGCCAGCAGCCCGACACTGTACCAAGAGACCCAGTACTTC
CASSPTLYQETQYF
>.|TRBV4-2|.|TRBJ2-7
TGTGCCAGCAGCCAACCATCCGGGGACTCCTACGAGCAGTACTTC
CASSQPSGDSYEQYF
>.|TRBV20-1|.|TRBJ2-7
TGCAGTGCTAGTCCCATCAACTACGAGCAGTACTTC
CSASPINYEQYF
>once|TRBV11-3|.|TRBJ1-1
TGTGCCAGCAGCTTAGGACGAGGTCGTCAGAGAAACACTGAAGCTTTCTTT
CASSLGRGRQRNTEAFF
>.|TRBV2|.|TRBJ1-1
TGTGCCAGCACGCAGGACACTGAAGCTTTCTTT
CASTQDTEAFF
>.|TRBV5-4|.|TRBJ1-4
TGTGCCAGCAGCCCCATCGCGGGTGCGAATGAAAAACTGTTTTTT
CASSPIAGANEKLFF
>.|TRBV28|.|TRBJ1-1
TGTGCCAGCATTCGGGACATGAACACTGAAGCTTTCTTT
CASIRDMNTEAFF
>.|TRBV7-9|TRBD2|TRBJ2-5
TGTGCCAGCAGCTTAGTACTAGCGGGGAGGCAAGAGACCCAGTACTTC
CASSLVLAGRQETQYF
>.|TRBV7-9|.|TRBJ1-4
TGTGCCAGCAGCTTATCTTTGCAGGCTAATGAAAAACTGTTTTTT
CASSLSLQANEKLFF